The 5 T cell receptor beta chains below come from one sample, sequenced in a study of blood T cell repertoires in COVID-19. Here immunoSEQ multiplex PCR was the method, and the copy in TCRdb shows in-frame clones only, minus some. The top ten hold approximately 10% of the sample, which has some 170,000 clones, approximately 75% seen once. Sample: peripheral blood. These receptors all stem from a human donor in a cohort sampled during active COVID-19.

The chain recombines TRBV4-3 with TRBJ2-1, with 10 bases that match TRBD2. The ends lost 3 bases at V and 4 bases at J; junction bases unmatched: 3. The CDR3 has 15 amino acids. Germline lookup yields CDR1 LGHNA and CDR2 YSLEER. The CDR3 protein is CASSHLAGDYNEQFF. The CDR3 bases are TGCGCCAGCAGCCACCTAGCGGGGGATTACAATGAGCAGTTCTTC.

The CDR3 nucleotides are TGTGCCACTCGGGGTGGGGCCGGGGAGCTGTTTTTT. This translates into CATRGGAGELFF. V is TRBV24-1 and J is TRBJ2-2; tentatively, D is TRBD2 (5 bases). This CDR3 comprises 12 residues. The germline V gene has CDR1 KGHDR and CDR2 SFDVKD. V shed 10 bases and J shed 6 bases, with 11 bases lying between them.

This clone was picked up a small number of times. The rearrangement uses TRBV6-6 and TRBJ2-7, with 7 bases lining up with TRBD1. In germline, CDR1 is MNHNY, CDR2 SVGAGI (reference sequence). This CDR3 has 13 residues. The J segment lost 0 bases and the V segment lost 6 bases, leaving 2 bases of the junction unmatched. The DNA of the CDR3 is TGTGCCAGCAGCGGGGACAGCTCCTACGAGCAGTACTTC. It yields the protein CASSGDSSYEQYF.

This chain connects TRBV28 to TRBJ2-7, with D tentatively TRBD1 (6 bases). The germline gives CDR1 MDHEN, CDR2 SYDVKM. Trimming stripped 7 bases from V and 6 bases from J, with 19 bases between. This CDR3 has 14 amino acids. This CDR3 reads CASNKKGTGTEQYF. CDR3 DNA: TGTGCCAGCAATAAAAAGGGAACAGGGACCGAGCAGTACTTC.

This clone was seen once. The V gene is TRBV19, the J gene TRBJ2-5; 9 nucleotides agree with TRBD1. V trimming: 4 bases; J trimming: 5 bases; junction bases outside the gene matches: 2. Germline V gene data show CDR1 as LNHDA and CDR2 as SQIVND (reference sequence). The CDR3 loop spans 13 amino acids. CDR3 residues: CASSRDRVETQYF. For the CDR3, the DNA is TGTGCCAGTAGTAGGGACAGGGTTGAGACCCAGTACTTC.